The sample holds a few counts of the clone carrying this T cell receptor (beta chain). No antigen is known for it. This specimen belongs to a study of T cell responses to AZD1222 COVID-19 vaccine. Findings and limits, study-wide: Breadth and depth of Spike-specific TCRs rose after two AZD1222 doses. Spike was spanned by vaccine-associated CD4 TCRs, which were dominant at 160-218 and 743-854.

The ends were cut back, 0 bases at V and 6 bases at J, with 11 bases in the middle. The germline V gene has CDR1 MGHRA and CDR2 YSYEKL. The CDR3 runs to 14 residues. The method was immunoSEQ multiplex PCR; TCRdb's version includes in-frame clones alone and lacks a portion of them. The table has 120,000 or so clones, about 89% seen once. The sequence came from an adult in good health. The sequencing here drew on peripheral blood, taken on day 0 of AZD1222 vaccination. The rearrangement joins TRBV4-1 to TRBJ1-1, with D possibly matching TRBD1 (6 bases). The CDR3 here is CASSQDAGDPEAFF. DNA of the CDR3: TGCGCCAGCAGCCAAGACGCAGGGGATCCTGAAGCTTTCTTT.